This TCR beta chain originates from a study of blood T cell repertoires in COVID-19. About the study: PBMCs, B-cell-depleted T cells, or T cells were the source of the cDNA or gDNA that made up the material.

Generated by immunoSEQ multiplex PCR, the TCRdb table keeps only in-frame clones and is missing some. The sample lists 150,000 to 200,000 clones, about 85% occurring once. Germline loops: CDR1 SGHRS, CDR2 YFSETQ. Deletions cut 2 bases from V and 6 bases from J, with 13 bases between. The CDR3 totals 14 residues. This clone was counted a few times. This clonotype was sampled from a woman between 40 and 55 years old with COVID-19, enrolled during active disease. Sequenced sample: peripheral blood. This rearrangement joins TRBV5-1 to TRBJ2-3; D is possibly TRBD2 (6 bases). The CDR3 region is CASSFRGGEDTQYF. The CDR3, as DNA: TGCGCCAGCAGCTTCCGCGGAGGGGAGGATACGCAGTATTTT.